Listed below are T cell receptor beta chains from one sample, sequenced in a study of neoadjuvant nivolumab and ipilimumab in lung cancer. Produced via immunoSEQ multiplex PCR; TCRdb's table is partial and in-frame only. The table records 44,000 or so clones, approximately 90% of them present only once. The sample here was blood, taken before neoadjuvant nivolumab, alone or with ipilimumab. The receptor set was obtained from an adult with non-small cell lung cancer. Some clones in this sample may be carry-over from other donors' samples. The CDR3 runs from the conserved cysteine through the conserved F or W. D genes are given only for firm matches. The size field is filled for only some rows; it gives once, few, many or a size class.

v_call	j_call	clone_size	d_call	cdr3_aa	cdr3_nt
TRBV6-1	TRBJ2-3	-	-	CASSVGSGYTQYF	TGTGCCAGCAGTGTGGGTAGTGGGTATACGCAGTATTTT
TRBV9	TRBJ1-1	-	-	CASNRGDFGTEAFF	TGTGCCAGCAACCGCGGGGACTTTGGCACTGAAGCTTTCTTT
TRBV4-2	TRBJ1-1	-	-	CASSQDVWRQNTEAFF	TGTGCCAGCAGCCAAGATGTATGGCGGCAAAACACTGAAGCTTTCTTT
TRBV11-3	TRBJ2-1	-	TRBD2	CASSLGLAGGKNEQFF	TGTGCCAGCAGCTTAGGACTAGCGGGAGGTAAAAATGAGCAGTTCTTC
TRBV5-1	TRBJ2-7	once	TRBD2	CASSLETSGRADEQYF	TGCGCCAGCAGCTTGGAAACTAGCGGGAGGGCTGACGAGCAGTACTTC
TRBV7-9	TRBJ2-5	-	-	CASSSTSRETQYF	TGTGCCAGCAGCTCAACCTCGCGGGAGACCCAGTACTTC
TRBV11-2	TRBJ2-1	-	-	CASSPGHSGQFF	TGTGCCAGCAGCCCAGGGCACAGTGGGCAGTTCTTC
TRBV7-9	TRBJ2-2	-	TRBD2	CASRGLGLAGNTGELFF	TGTGCCAGCAGAGGATTAGGACTAGCGGGGAACACCGGGGAGCTGTTTTTT
TRBV11-2	TRBJ1-4	-	TRBD1	CASSLRGPANEKLFF	TGTGCCAGCAGCCTCAGGGGGCCGGCTAATGAAAAACTGTTTTTT
TRBV5-5	TRBJ1-4	-	-	CASSPARGTTNEKLFF	TGTGCCAGCAGCCCAGCAAGGGGGACGACTAATGAAAAACTGTTTTTT